The 20 T cell receptor beta chains listed next were all sequenced from one sample in a study of shared clonotypes between healthy human individuals. Cells designated naive CD8 were CD45RO-negative and were positively selected for CCR7, with terminally differentiated effector memory CD45RA+ cells excluded. The data were produced by immunoSEQ multiplex PCR, yet TCRdb's version contains in-frame clones alone and is incomplete. The table includes around 2,000,000 clones, about 95% detected once. The material sequenced was naive CD8+ T cells sorted from blood. These receptors were obtained from a man aged 18 to 29 in good health.

The chain recombines TRBV5-4 with TRBJ2-7; D is uncertain. CDR3 length: 13 amino acids. Trimming removed 4 bases from V and 2 bases from J, with 10 bases in between. Germline-derived CDR1 and CDR2 are SGHNT and YYREEE (reference sequence). The chain's CDR3 is CASSVDATYEQYF. CDR3 coding DNA: TGTGCCAGCAGCGTGGACGCGACCTACGAGCAGTACTTC.

V and J are TRBV9 and TRBJ1-2, with TRBD1 as a possible D gene (5 bases). The CDR3 is 17 residues long. V lost 4 bases to trimming and J lost 6 bases, with 25 bases between them. CDR1 and CDR2 (germline): SGDLS, YYNGEE. CDR3 coding DNA: TGTGCCAGCAGCATCTCCTCTGTCTGGGGGGGAAAGGATGGCTACACCTTC. Residues: CASSISSVWGGKDGYTF.

The chain has TRBV6-5 and TRBJ1-1, with 7 bases matching TRBD1. Germline assignment: CDR1 MNHEY and CDR2 SVGAGI. The CDR3 length is 13 residues. V lost 0 bases, J lost 9 bases, and 4 bases stayed unmatched. The CDR3 region has the DNA TGTGCCAGCAGTTACTCGACAGGGTTTCAAGCTTTCTTT. Protein: CASSYSTGFQAFF.

The rearrangement links TRBV7-9 to TRBJ1-5; 7 bases match TRBD1. Germline CDR1 and CDR2: SEHNR and FQNEAQ (reference sequence). The CDR3 loop spans 14 amino acids. V lost 5 bases, J lost 4 bases, and 5 bases stayed unmatched. In DNA form, the CDR3 reads TGTGCCAGCAGCCCCCCGGGACAGAATCAGCCCCAGCATTTT. Encoded protein: CASSPPGQNQPQHF.

The chain employs TRBV6-6 and TRBJ2-1; D not resolved. Germline CDR1 and CDR2: MNHNY and SVGAGI (reference sequence). The CDR3 has 14 amino acids. Trimming removed 7 bases at V and 5 bases at J, with 15 bases between. The CDR3 nucleotides read TGTGCCAGCATCCAGGACGTAGGTGACAATGAGCAGTTCTTC. Translating it yields CASIQDVGDNEQFF.

The chain is built from TRBV28 and TRBJ1-1, with D possibly being TRBD1 (6 bases). Germline values: CDR1 MDHEN, CDR2 SYDVKM. CDR3 length: 13 residues. The V gene lost 7 bases and the J gene lost 3 bases, with 12 bases spanning the gap. The CDR3 nucleotides read TGTGCCAGCACCCAAGGACAGTACACTGAAGCTTTCTTT. Encoded protein: CASTQGQYTEAFF.

This chain joins TRBV4-1 and TRBJ1-1; D not resolved. Germline assignment: CDR1 MGHRA and CDR2 YSYEKL. The CDR3 has 15 amino acids. V was clipped by 4 bases and J by 7 bases, with 19 bases between them. CDR3 amino acids: CASSPPEGRGDEAFF. CDR3 sequence (DNA): TGCGCCAGCAGCCCCCCCGAGGGCAGAGGTGATGAAGCTTTCTTT.

The chain uses TRBV10-2 and TRBJ2-7; 14 bases map to TRBD2. This CDR3 spans 17 amino acids. Germline V gene lookup returns CDR1 WSHSY and CDR2 SAAADI. V lost 3 bases, J lost 5 bases, and 9 bases stayed unmatched. The CDR3 region has the DNA TGCGCCAGCAGTGATGACGGACTAGCGGGAGGATACCACGAGCAGTACTTC. Protein sequence: CASSDDGLAGGYHEQYF.

V is TRBV20-1 and J is TRBJ2-1; D is uncertain. The CDR3 is made up of 11 amino acids. Trimming took off 5 bases at V and 5 bases at J, with 7 bases between the two ends. Germline values: CDR1 DFQATT, CDR2 SNEGSKA (reference sequence). For the CDR3, the DNA is TGCAGTGCTGATGAGGACAATGAGCAGTTCTTC. Its translation is CSADEDNEQFF.

This sequence joins TRBV28 and TRBJ2-7; no definite D call. The CDR3 consists of 13 residues. Germline V gene data show CDR1 as MDHEN and CDR2 as SYDVKM. V was shortened by 2 bases and J by 5 bases, with 10 bases between the two germline ends. The CDR3 nucleotides read TGTGCCAGCAGTTTAAGCCGGGCTCACGAGCAGTACTTC. This gives the protein CASSLSRAHEQYF.

V gene TRBV6-1 combines with J gene TRBJ2-1; tentatively, D is TRBD1 (6 bases). The germline V gene has CDR1 MNHNS and CDR2 SASEGT. CDR3 size: 15 residues. The V end was cut by 3 bases, the J end by 5 bases, with 14 bases between. The CDR3 here is CASSEGHLINNEQFF. CDR3 DNA: TGTGCCAGCAGTGAGGGACACCTCATTAACAATGAGCAGTTCTTC.

The CDR3 loop reads CASSSFGWRQETQYF. The CDR3 bases are TGTGCCAGCAGCTCCTTCGGTTGGCGGCAAGAGACCCAGTACTTC. The V and J genes are TRBV7-8 and TRBJ2-5; unclear D gene. The germline V and J ends were trimmed by 4 bases and 2 bases, with 14 bases remaining between them. This CDR3 contains 15 residues. The germline V gene has CDR1 SGHVS and CDR2 FQNEAQ.

The chain has TRBV10-3 and TRBJ2-7; 7 bases agree with TRBD2. Trimming cost V 8 bases and J 0 bases; bases outside gene matches: 4. This CDR3 spans 13 amino acids. The germline CDR1 and CDR2 sequences are ENHRY and SYGVKD. CDR3 loop: CAIGGGSSYEQYF. The CDR3 bases are TGTGCCATCGGCGGCGGGAGCTCCTACGAGCAGTACTTC.

To note about this clone: Different DNA sequences within this sample yield the same CDR3. J is TRBJ1-6 and V is TRBV28, with 10 bases that match TRBD1. The junction had 6 bases not matched to a gene; V was cut back by 3 bases and J by 10 bases. Germline-derived CDR1 and CDR2 are MDHEN and SYDVKM. The CDR3 covers 15 residues. The DNA for the CDR3 is TGTGCCAGCAGTTTGGACAGGGGGGTAGGATCACCCCTCCACTTT. It encodes CASSLDRGVGSPLHF.

This clone was recorded once. The V call is TRBV4-1, the J call TRBJ2-7; 10 bases line up with TRBD1. The germline V gene has CDR1 MGHRA and CDR2 YSYEKL. The junction had 5 bases not matched to a gene; V was cut back by 3 bases and J by 9 bases. The CDR3 sequence is 13 residues long. The CDR3 sequence is CASSQTGGLGQYF. The CDR3 nucleotides are TGCGCCAGCAGCCAGACAGGGGGCCTAGGGCAGTACTTC.

This clone was counted a single time. V is TRBV7-9 and J is TRBJ2-2, with 7 bases fitting TRBD2. The CDR3 sequence is 17 residues long. The germline CDR1 and CDR2 sequences are SEHNR and FQNEAQ (reference sequence). V was clipped by 6 bases and J by 2 bases; unmatched bases: 12. CDR3 nucleotides: TGTGCCAGCAGTTTAAGAGGGCTAGCGGTTAACACCGGGGAGCTGTTTTTT. This codes for CASSLRGLAVNTGELFF.

V and J are TRBV6-6 and TRBJ1-1; D ambiguous. Germline-derived CDR1 and CDR2 are MNHNY and SVGAGI (reference sequence). The CDR3 is 13 amino acids. The V gene lost 0 bases and the J gene lost 5 bases, with 7 bases spanning the gap. CDR3 residues: CASSYSERTEAFF. In DNA form, the CDR3 reads TGTGCCAGCAGTTACTCGGAGCGAACTGAAGCTTTCTTT.

J is TRBJ2-7 and V is TRBV6-1; D unclear. V dropped 1 base and J dropped 2 bases, with 9 bases sitting between them. CDR1 is MNHNS, CDR2 SASEGT, per germline. The CDR3 has 14 amino acids. This CDR3 is CASSEGAKPYEQYF. CDR3 DNA: TGTGCCAGCAGTGAAGGAGCAAAACCCTACGAGCAGTACTTC.

The CDR3 bases are TGTGCCAGCAGCGCGCTGGGGCGAGACACTGAAGCTTTCTTT. This gives the protein CASSALGRDTEAFF. V usage is TRBV9 and J usage is TRBJ1-1, with D perhaps matching TRBD1 (5 bases). Germline V CDR1 and CDR2: SGDLS, YYNGEE. This CDR3 spans 14 amino acids. The V and J ends lost 3 bases and 3 bases respectively, with 12 bases between them. Combining the CDR3 with reference TRBV9 and TRBJ1-1 gives the whole variable domain DSGVTQTPKHLITATGQRVTLRCSPRSGDLSVYWYQQSLDQGLQFLIQYYNGEERAKGNILERFSAQQFPDLHSELNLSSLELGDSALYFCASSALGRDTEAFFGQGTRLTVV.

This chain uses TRBV15 with TRBJ2-7; 9 positions match TRBD1. The CDR3 runs to 19 residues. Germline values: CDR1 LNHNV, CDR2 YYDKDF (reference sequence). The V gene end was trimmed by 0 bases and the J gene end by 1 base; junction bases not matched to a gene: 13. The DNA of the CDR3 is TGTGCCACCAGCAGAGAGCCCCCCCTCCTAGGGACAGGGTCCTACGAGCAGTACTTC. This translates into CATSREPPLLGTGSYEQYF.